The 13 T cell receptor beta chains listed next were all sequenced from one sample in a study of shared clonotypes between healthy human individuals. TCRdb's copy holds only in-frame clones and misses some; the assay was immunoSEQ multiplex PCR. The profile shows more than 550,000 clones, 72% of them singletons. The sample was memory CD4+ T cells sorted from blood. Subset denoted: CD45RA-negative fraction. Receptors were obtained from a woman in her 30s in good health.

The rearrangement uses TRBV27 and TRBJ2-2, with a weak D call TRBD2 (5 bases). V lost 3 bases and J lost 6, with 17 bases in between. The CDR3 length is 16 residues. The germline CDR1 and CDR2 sequences are MNHEY and SMNVEV (reference sequence). The CDR3 region has the DNA TGTGCCAGCAGTTTGACCGCACTAGGTGGGTCCGGGGAGCTGTTTTTT. Translating it yields CASSLTALGGSGELFF.

This clone was seen only a few times. The chain carries TRBV7-2 and TRBJ2-1, with D possibly matching TRBD1 (6 bases). The germline V and J ends were trimmed by 2 bases and 6 bases, with 14 bases remaining between them. Germline loops: CDR1 SGHTA, CDR2 FQGNSA. The CDR3 contains 15 residues. CDR3 coding DNA: TGTGCCAGCAGCTTACACACAGGGATTAGCAATGAGCAGTTCTTC. The encoded protein is CASSLHTGISNEQFF.

The V call is TRBV12-5, the J call TRBJ2-2, with D uncertain. Per the germline V gene, CDR1 is LGHNT and CDR2 is FRNRAP. The CDR3 consists of 15 residues. Deletions cut 0 bases from V and 5 bases from J, with 10 bases between. The CDR3 sequence: CASGLVLHRTGELFF. Here the CDR3 DNA reads TGTGCTAGTGGTTTGGTATTACATAGAACCGGGGAGCTGTTTTTT. Full variable domain (missing parts from reference TRBV12-5 and TRBJ2-2): DARVTQTPRHKVTEMGQEVTMRCQPILGHNTVFWYRQTMMQGLELLAYFRNRAPLDDSGMPKDRFSAEMPDATLATLKIQPSEPRDSAVYFCASGLVLHRTGELFFGEGSRLTVL.

The V gene is TRBV15, the J gene TRBJ2-5; D not certain. From germline, CDR1 is LNHNV and CDR2 YYDKDF (reference sequence). The CDR3 is 15 residues long. Deletions cut 5 bases from V and 5 bases from J, with 18 bases between. DNA for the CDR3: TGTGCCACCAGCCCCACAACCTCGTTTAGGGAGACCCAGTACTTC. Encoded protein: CATSPTTSFRETQYF.

CDR3 in amino acids: CASVTGLGNTIYF. In nucleotides, the CDR3 is TGTGCCAGCGTGACAGGTCTGGGAAACACCATATATTTT. The gene calls are TRBV2 and TRBJ1-3; possibly TRBD1 for D (6 bases). The germline CDR1 and CDR2 sequences are SNHLY and FYNNEI. Trimming pared 8 bases from V and 4 bases from J, leaving 12 bases between. There are 13 residues in the CDR3. Combining the CDR3 with reference TRBV2 and TRBJ1-3 gives the whole variable domain EPEVTQTPSHQVTQMGQEVILRCVPISNHLYFYWYRQILGQKVEFLVSFYNNEISEKSEIFDDQFSVERPDGSNFTLKIRSTKLEDSAMYFCASVTGLGNTIYFGEGSWLTVV.

Remarks on this clone: The identical CDR3 is also encoded by other nucleotide sequences in the sample. This rearrangement joins TRBV19 to TRBJ2-5; TRBD2 is a possible D gene (5 bases). V gave up 3 bases and J gave up 1 base, with 6 bases separating them. The CDR3 is made up of 13 amino acids. Germline V lookup: CDR1 LNHDA, CDR2 SQIVND (reference sequence). This CDR3 reads CASSIGSQETQYF. CDR3 DNA: TGTGCCAGTAGTATTGGGAGCCAAGAGACCCAGTACTTC.

The rearrangement links TRBV14 to TRBJ1-1; a possible D gene is TRBD1 (5 bases). The germline V gene has CDR1 SGHDN and CDR2 FVKESK. V dropped 1 base and J dropped 7 bases, with 10 bases sitting between them. The CDR3 is made up of 13 amino acids. CDR3 coding DNA: TGTGCCAGCAGCCAAGCGGGGGGTGGTGAAGCTTTCTTT. Its translation: CASSQAGGGEAFF.

With respect to this clone: This specimen includes other DNA sequences encoding the same CDR3. This chain links TRBV11-2 with TRBJ1-3; D is undetermined. Germline V gene data show CDR1 as SGHAT and CDR2 as FQNNGV. The length of the CDR3 is 13 residues. V gave up 3 bases and J gave up 2 bases, with 5 bases separating them. CDR3: CASSLIAGNTIYF. The CDR3 DNA reads as TGTGCCAGCAGCTTGATCGCTGGAAACACCATATATTTT.

This clone was seen a few times. V gene TRBV6-5 combines with J gene TRBJ1-1, with a possible D match to TRBD1 (5 bases). Germline-derived CDR1 and CDR2 are MNHEY and SVGAGI. The V end was cut by 0 bases, the J end by 5 bases, with 16 bases between. The CDR3 runs to 16 residues. The CDR3 loop reads CASSYSHGGGGTEAFF. The DNA for the CDR3 is TGTGCCAGCAGTTACTCGCATGGCGGGGGAGGGACTGAAGCTTTCTTT.

The sample holds many counts of this clone. The rearrangement links TRBV4-1 to TRBJ1-3; D is unclear. Looked up from germline, CDR1 is MGHRA and CDR2 is YSYEKL. V gave up 0 bases and J gave up 4 bases, with 13 bases separating them. The CDR3 consists of 16 residues. This CDR3 reads CASSQDQMGRGNTIYF. The CDR3 nucleotides read TGCGCCAGCAGCCAAGATCAAATGGGCAGGGGAAACACCATATATTTT.

In the case of this clone: This specimen includes other DNA sequences encoding the same CDR3. This chain links TRBV18 with TRBJ1-5; TRBD1 is a possible D gene (5 bases). This CDR3 spans 13 amino acids. Germline lookup yields CDR1 KGHSH and CDR2 LQKENI. Deletions cut 3 bases from V and 2 bases from J, with 5 bases between. The CDR3 reads CASSPTGNQPQHF. The CDR3 nucleotides are TGTGCCAGCTCACCGACAGGCAATCAGCCCCAGCATTTT.

The chain has TRBV28 and TRBJ1-5; 7 bases map to TRBD1. This CDR3 has 12 residues. V trimming: 11 bases; J trimming: 5 bases; junction bases outside the gene matches: 6. CDR1 and CDR2 (germline): MDHEN, SYDVKM. In DNA, the CDR3 is TGTGCCGTACAGGGGAGCGATCAGCCCCAGCATTTT. It codes for CAVQGSDQPQHF.

The V and J genes are TRBV9 and TRBJ1-1; D not resolved. CDR3 length equals 14 residues. Germline CDR1 and CDR2: SGDLS and YYNGEE. V lost 0 bases and J 2 bases, leaving 8 bases between the germline ends. The CDR3 reads CASSVDLLNTEAFF. The CDR3 nucleotides read TGTGCCAGCAGCGTAGATCTCCTAAACACTGAAGCTTTCTTT. Using reference TRBV9 and TRBJ1-1 for the parts outside the CDR3, the full variable domain is DSGVTQTPKHLITATGQRVTLRCSPRSGDLSVYWYQQSLDQGLQFLIQYYNGEERAKGNILERFSAQQFPDLHSELNLSSLELGDSALYFCASSVDLLNTEAFFGQGTRLTVV.